The source of this T cell receptor (beta chain) is a study of blood T cell repertoires in COVID-19. Overall study: Samples of COVID-19 (acute and convalescent) were obtained from the United States, Italy and Spain. T cells, B-cell-depleted T cells, or PBMCs supplied cDNA or gDNA.

Per germline, CDR1 SGHRS and CDR2 YFSETQ. Trimming took 4 bases from V and 3 from J, leaving 14 bases between them. CDR3 length: 15 residues. Methods used by the authors: Reference gene primer amplification in the assay estimated nucleated cell counts. Only in-frame clones appear in the TCRdb table, and some are missing; sequencing was by immunoSEQ multiplex PCR. V and J calls and clone size follow that table, whereas D and trimming were derived from the DNA. The top ten hold roughly 11% of the sample, which has some 140,000 clones, 70% to 85% seen once. The receptor comes from a man aged 60 to 69 who had recovered from COVID-19. The chain recombines TRBV5-1 with TRBJ2-1; D might be TRBD1 (6 bases). Source material: peripheral blood. CDR3 in DNA: TGCGCCAGCAGCCCTAGGGACACCCACTACAATGAGCAGTTCTTC. Protein: CASSPRDTHYNEQFF.